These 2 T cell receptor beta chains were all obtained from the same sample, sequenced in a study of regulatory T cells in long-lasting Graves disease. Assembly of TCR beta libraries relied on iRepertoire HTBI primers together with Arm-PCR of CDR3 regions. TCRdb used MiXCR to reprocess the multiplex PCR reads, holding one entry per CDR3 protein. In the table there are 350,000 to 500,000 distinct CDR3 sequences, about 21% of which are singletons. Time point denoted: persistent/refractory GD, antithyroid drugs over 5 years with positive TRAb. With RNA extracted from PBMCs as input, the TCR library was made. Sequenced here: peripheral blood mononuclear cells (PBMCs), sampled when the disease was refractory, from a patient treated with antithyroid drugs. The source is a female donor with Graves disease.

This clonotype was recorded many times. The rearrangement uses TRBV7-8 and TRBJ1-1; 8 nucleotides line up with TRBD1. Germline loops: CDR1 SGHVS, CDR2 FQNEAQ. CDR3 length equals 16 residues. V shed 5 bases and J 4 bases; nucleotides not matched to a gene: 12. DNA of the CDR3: TGTGCCAGCAGCCCACCGGGCAGGGGGCTAGGCACTGAAGCTTTCTTT. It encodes CASSPPGRGLGTEAFF.

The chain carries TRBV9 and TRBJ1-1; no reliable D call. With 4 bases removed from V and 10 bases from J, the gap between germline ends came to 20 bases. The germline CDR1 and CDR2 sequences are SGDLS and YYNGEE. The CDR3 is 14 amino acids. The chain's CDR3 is CASSPAQVSSRAFF. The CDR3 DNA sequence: TGTGCCAGCAGCCCAGCGCAGGTTTCGAGCAGAGCTTTCTTT.